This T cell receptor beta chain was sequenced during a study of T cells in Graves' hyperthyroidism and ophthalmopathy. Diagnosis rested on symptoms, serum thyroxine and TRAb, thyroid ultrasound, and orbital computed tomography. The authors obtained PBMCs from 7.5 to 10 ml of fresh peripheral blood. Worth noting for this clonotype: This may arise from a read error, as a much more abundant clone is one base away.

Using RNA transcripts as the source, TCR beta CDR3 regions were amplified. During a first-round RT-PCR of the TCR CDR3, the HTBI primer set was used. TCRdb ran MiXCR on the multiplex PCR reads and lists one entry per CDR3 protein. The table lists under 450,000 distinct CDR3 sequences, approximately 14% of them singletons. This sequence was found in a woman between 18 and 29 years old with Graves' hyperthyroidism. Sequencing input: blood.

This chain's CDR3 is CASSEWVLPGGQSGSYTF. The CDR3 DNA is TGTGCCAGCAGTGAATGGGTCTTGCCAGGGGGCCAATCCGGCAGCTACACCTTC. This chain connects TRBV25-1 to TRBJ1-2; 8 bases are a match to TRBD1. Germline loops: CDR1 MGHDK, CDR2 SYGVNS. The CDR3 is 18 amino acids. J lost 9 bases, V lost 1 base, and 19 bases had no gene match.